The 18 T cell receptor beta chains below all came from one sample that was sequenced in a study of blood T cell repertoires in COVID-19. The table came from immunoSEQ multiplex PCR; TCRdb's copy has only in-frame clones and leaves some out. The sample has under 130,000 clones, 75% to 85% seen once. Sequenced: peripheral blood. The receptors shown here come from a woman in her 70s with acute or convalescent COVID-19.

The chain recombines TRBV29-1 with TRBJ2-7; the D gene is possibly TRBD1 (6 bases). CDR1 and CDR2 from the germline V gene are SQVTM and ANQGSEA. V lost 0 bases and J lost 5, with 14 bases in between. This CDR3 contains 14 residues. The CDR3 region has the DNA TGCAGCGTTGAAGACCCACAGGGCACCCACGAGCAGTACTTC. This translates into CSVEDPQGTHEQYF.

This chain links TRBV4-3 with TRBJ1-3, with no clear D. The CDR3 consists of 14 residues. Germline V CDR1 and CDR2: LGHNA, YSLEER. Trimming removed 4 bases from V and 0 bases from J, with 7 bases in between. The chain's CDR3 is CASSLQYSGNTIYF. The CDR3 DNA is TGCGCCAGCAGCCTGCAGTACTCTGGAAACACCATATATTTT.

The chain uses TRBV6-5 and TRBJ2-1, with TRBD1 identical over 8 bases. The V and J ends lost 10 bases and 6 bases, in that order; junction bases with no gene match: 8. The CDR3 contains 13 residues. Germline CDR1 and CDR2: MNHEY and SVGAGI. CDR3 DNA sequence: TGTGCCATTGAGACAGGGGCAGGCAATGAGCAGTTCTTC. It specifies CAIETGAGNEQFF.

The chain employs TRBV18 and TRBJ2-1; 7 nucleotides agree with TRBD1. J lost 15 bases, V lost 4 bases, and 15 bases had no gene match. The germline gives CDR1 KGHSH, CDR2 LQKENI. The CDR3 consists of 14 residues. CDR3 residues: CASSLDYSGTVTFF. CDR3 nucleotides: TGTGCCAGCTCACTTGATTATAGTGGGACAGTCACGTTCTTC.

This chain connects TRBV10-2 to TRBJ1-5; 8 positions match TRBD1. The CDR3 loop spans 14 amino acids. J was trimmed by 5 bases and V by 6 bases; bases with no gene match: 6. Germline V gene sequence: CDR1 WSHSY, CDR2 SAAADI. The CDR3 protein is CASRVAGGDQPQHF. The CDR3 nucleotides are TGCGCCAGCAGGGTGGCAGGGGGCGATCAGCCCCAGCATTTT.

This clone was detected only a few times. V and J are TRBV7-2 and TRBJ1-2; a possible D gene is TRBD1 (6 bases). V was pared by 4 bases and J by 8 bases, with 17 bases between. The CDR3 covers 14 residues. CDR1 and CDR2 (germline): SGHTA, FQGNSA. The CDR3 here is CASSSTTGWEGYTF. DNA of the CDR3: TGTGCCAGCAGCTCAACTACAGGGTGGGAAGGCTACACCTTC. Full variable domain (remainder filled in from reference TRBV7-2 and TRBJ1-2): GAGVSQSPSNKVTEKGKDVELRCDPISGHTALYWYRQSLGQGLEFLIYFQGNSAPDKSGLPSDRFSAERTGGSVSTLTIQRTQQEDSAVYLCASSSTTGWEGYTFGSGTRLTVV.

J is TRBJ2-1 and V is TRBV6-4, with 13 bases aligning to TRBD2. The CDR3 contains 14 residues. V shed 6 bases and J 7 bases; nucleotides not matched to a gene: 3. CDR1 and CDR2 (germline): MRHNA, SNTAGT. The CDR3 protein is CASSGLAGDNEQFF. The CDR3 DNA sequence: TGTGCCAGCAGCGGACTAGCGGGAGATAATGAGCAGTTCTTC.

The chain combines TRBV3-1 (or the pseudogene TRBV3-2) with TRBJ1-2, with D uncertain. CDR3 size: 11 residues. V lost 0 bases and J lost 7, with 3 bases in between. From germline, CDR1 is LGHDT and CDR2 YNNKEL (reference sequence). The CDR3 sequence is CASSQDRGYTF. In DNA, the CDR3 is TGTGCCAGCAGCCAAGATCGTGGCTACACCTTC.

This chain links TRBV29-1 with TRBJ2-5; D is possibly TRBD2 (6 bases). Germline V lookup: CDR1 SQVTM, CDR2 ANQGSEA. The CDR3 totals 13 residues. The V end was cut by 2 bases, the J end by 5 bases, with 12 bases between. CDR3 in amino acids: CSVEPRAGETQYF. The CDR3, as DNA: TGCAGCGTTGAACCCAGGGCGGGGGAGACCCAGTACTTC.

V usage is TRBV2 and J usage is TRBJ2-3; 7 bases are a match to TRBD2. Germline-derived CDR1 and CDR2 are SNHLY and FYNNEI. This CDR3 region has 14 residues. Unmatched junction bases numbered 7, after V lost 8 bases and J lost 2 bases. The CDR3 DNA reads TGTGCCAGCGTGCTAGCGGAAATCACAGATACGCAGTATTTT. It translates to CASVLAEITDTQYF.

V usage is TRBV11-1 and J usage is TRBJ2-2, with 8 nucleotides matching TRBD1. This CDR3 is built from 15 residues. Germline-derived CDR1 and CDR2 are SGHAT and FQDESV (reference sequence). Trimming removed 5 bases from V and 5 bases from J; junction bases left unmatched: 7. The CDR3 DNA follows: TGTGCCAGCAGCGTCCAGGGGGCAGGGACCGGGGAGCTGTTTTTT. Amino acid sequence: CASSVQGAGTGELFF.

This chain joins TRBV27 and TRBJ1-6; D remains unclear. The CDR3 has 14 amino acids. V gave up 3 bases and J gave up 7 bases, with 10 bases separating them. From germline, CDR1 is MNHEY and CDR2 SMNVEV (reference sequence). CDR3 DNA sequence: TGTGCCAGCAGTTTGGACCGAGGGAATTCACCCCTCCACTTT. Its protein is CASSLDRGNSPLHF.

The V gene is TRBV30, the J gene TRBJ2-3; maybe TRBD2 (6 bases). This CDR3 is 14 amino acids long. V dropped 2 bases and J dropped 6 bases, with 15 bases sitting between them. CDR1 is GTSNPN and CDR2 is SVGIG in the germline V gene (reference sequence). Here the CDR3 reads CAWSPGLREDTQYF. CDR3 in DNA: TGTGCCTGGAGTCCGGGACTCCGGGAGGATACGCAGTATTTT.

The chain employs TRBV9 and TRBJ2-6; D possibly corresponds to TRBD2 (6 bases). The CDR3 contains 19 residues. Trimming removed 4 bases from V and 0 bases from J, with 20 bases in between. CDR1 is SGDLS, CDR2 YYNGEE, per germline. For the CDR3, the DNA is TGTGCCAGCAGCTCCCCCCCGGGGGTGAAAAGCTCTGGGGCCAACGTCCTGACTTTC. This sequence encodes CASSSPPGVKSSGANVLTF.

This chain links TRBV6-5 with TRBJ2-3, with 9 bases identical to TRBD2. V shed 6 bases and J 5 bases; nucleotides not matched to a gene: 9. Germline CDR1 and CDR2: MNHEY and SVGAGI. This CDR3 is 15 amino acids long. DNA of the CDR3: TGTGCCAGCAGGGTTCAGCGGGGGGCCGTAGATACGCAGTATTTT. This translates into CASRVQRGAVDTQYF.

This clone was observed a handful of times. This chain links TRBV6-5 with TRBJ1-6; TRBD1 matches at 8 bases. This CDR3 region has 14 residues. Germline CDR1 MNHEY, CDR2 SVGAGI. Trimming at V came to 6 bases and at J to 7 bases, leaving 5 bases not matched to a gene. DNA for the CDR3: TGTGCCAGCAGCGATAGACAGGGGAATTCACCCCTCCACTTT. This gives the protein CASSDRQGNSPLHF.

The V and J genes are TRBV12-3 or TRBV12-4 and TRBJ2-5, with D hard to call. The CDR3 is 11 amino acids. Deletions cut 5 bases from V and 4 bases from J, with 5 bases between. The CDR3 nucleotides are TGTGCCAGCAGTGCTAGAGAGACCCAGTACTTC. It yields the protein CASSARETQYF.

This clone was seen a few times. The chain recombines TRBV28 with TRBJ1-1; TRBD1 matches at 7 bases. Trimming cost V 2 bases and J 4 bases; bases outside gene matches: 10. Germline V gene lookup returns CDR1 MDHEN and CDR2 SYDVKM. This CDR3 has 16 amino acids. The DNA of the CDR3 is TGTGCCAGCAGTTTAATGGCAGGGGGTTGGGGCACTGAAGCTTTCTTT. It specifies CASSLMAGGWGTEAFF.